The entry that follows covers one T cell receptor (beta chain) sequence. This sample also contains other DNA sequences that code for the same CDR3. The sample is drawn from a study of T cell changes during pregnancy in multiple sclerosis. The CDR3 loop spans 12 amino acids. Trimming removed 6 bases at V and 4 bases at J, with 9 bases between. The germline V gene has CDR1 SQVTM and CDR2 ANQGSEA. TCRdb keeps only in-frame clones here, not all; method: immunoSEQ multiplex PCR. The data contain some 50,000 clones, about 90% of them seen just once; the ten biggest clones take up under 1.5%. The rearrangement links TRBV29-1 to TRBJ1-4; D is unclear. The source of this sequence is a female donor in good health, enrolled as a control in a pregnancy study. The material sequenced was peripheral blood, taken in the first trimester of pregnancy. CDR3 amino acids: CSVSRYNEKLFF. Written as DNA, the CDR3 is TGCAGCGTATCCAGGTATAATGAAAAACTGTTTTTT.